A single sample gave rise to the 12 T cell receptor beta chains below, sequenced in a study of glioma-infiltrating T cells after dendritic cell vaccination. Generated by immunoSEQ multiplex PCR, the TCRdb table keeps only in-frame clones and is missing some. The sample shows roughly 62,000 clones, around 85% of them seen only once. Described time point: after dendritic cell vaccination, including at tumor progression/relapse. The input for sequencing was blood, taken after dendritic cell vaccination. These receptor sequences come from a human donor with glioblastoma.

V and J are TRBV7-9 and TRBJ2-7; 11 bases line up with TRBD2. Per germline, CDR1 SEHNR and CDR2 FQNEAQ (reference sequence). J was trimmed by 5 bases and V by 5 bases; bases with no gene match: 8. This CDR3 is built from 15 residues. The CDR3 reads CASSDRLAGTNEQYF. As DNA, the CDR3 is TGTGCCAGCAGCGACAGACTAGCGGGGACCAACGAGCAGTACTTC. Supplemented by reference TRBV7-9 and TRBJ2-7, the full variable domain reads DTGVSQNPRHKITKRGQNVTFRCDPISEHNRLYWYRQTLGQGPEFLTYFQNEAQLEKSRLLSDRFSAERPKGSFSTLEIQRTEQGDSAMYLCASSDRLAGTNEQYFGPGTRLTVT.

The J gene is TRBJ1-3, the V gene TRBV4-1; D is unresolved. Per germline, CDR1 MGHRA and CDR2 YSYEKL. V lost 1 base to trimming and J lost 1 base, with 17 bases between them. CDR3 length: 18 residues. The CDR3 bases are TGCGCCAGCAGCCAAGGGCGGGTCGAAACCAAATCTGGAAACACCATATATTTT. Its protein is CASSQGRVETKSGNTIYF.

The gene calls are TRBV6-5 and TRBJ2-1; TRBD1 might be the D (5 bases). CDR1 is MNHEY and CDR2 is SVGAGI in the germline V gene. Between the trimmed V and J ends, which lost 0 bases and 13 bases, there was a span of 16 bases. This CDR3 spans 14 amino acids. The CDR3 DNA reads TGTGCCAGCAGTTACTCCTTGAAGGGGCGCTTCCAGTTCTTC. Its translation is CASSYSLKGRFQFF.

V is TRBV12-5 and J is TRBJ2-1; TRBD1 matches at 7 bases. The CDR3 has 15 amino acids. V lost 2 bases, J lost 7 bases, and 8 bases stayed unmatched. The V gene's germline CDR1 is LGHNT and CDR2 FRNRAP. In DNA, the CDR3 is TGTGCTAGTGGTTTGCCGCCGACAGGGTTTAATGAGCAGTTCTTC. This sequence encodes CASGLPPTGFNEQFF.

The chain recombines TRBV7-3 with TRBJ1-5; D remains ambiguous. The V gene's germline CDR1 is SGHTA and CDR2 FQGTGA. V lost 8 bases and J 4 bases, leaving 18 bases between the germline ends. CDR3 size: 15 residues. CDR3 DNA sequence: TGTGCCAGCGTCCGACGATGGACGGGGAATCAGCCCCAGCATTTT. It specifies CASVRRWTGNQPQHF.

The J gene is TRBJ1-3, the V gene TRBV14; maybe TRBD1 (5 bases). Germline-derived CDR1 and CDR2 are SGHDN and FVKESK. The CDR3 is 16 amino acids. V gave up 3 bases and J gave up 3 bases, with 15 bases separating them. The CDR3 spells CASSQVVSGNGNTIYF. CDR3 in DNA: TGTGCCAGCAGCCAGGTGGTTTCAGGGAATGGAAACACCATATATTTT.

J is TRBJ2-3 and V is TRBV7-8; the match to TRBD2 covers 11 bases. J gave up 3 bases and V 1 base, and 3 bases lay outside the gene matches. From germline, CDR1 is SGHVS and CDR2 FQNEAQ. There are 16 residues in the CDR3. CDR3 coding DNA: TGTGCCAGCAGCTTAGAACTAGCGGGGGTGACAGATACGCAGTATTTT. Translating gives CASSLELAGVTDTQYF.

This rearrangement joins TRBV29-1 to TRBJ2-7; 9 bases are a match to TRBD1. J lost 5 bases, V lost 6 bases, and 11 bases had no gene match. Germline V lookup: CDR1 SQVTM, CDR2 ANQGSEA. There are 14 residues in the CDR3. CDR3 DNA sequence: TGCAGCGTAACCGCCGGGACAGGGCGACACGAGCAGTACTTC. It specifies CSVTAGTGRHEQYF.

This sequence joins TRBV29-1 and TRBJ1-1, with TRBD1 identical over 8 bases. Germline V gene sequence: CDR1 SQVTM, CDR2 ANQGSEA. The CDR3 sequence is 13 residues long. V gave up 7 bases and J gave up 5 bases; unmatched junction bases: 9. CDR3 in DNA: TGCAGCGCCCGACAGGGGATCGCGACTGAAGCTTTCTTT. This sequence encodes CSARQGIATEAFF.

The chain has TRBV10-1 and TRBJ1-1, with D hard to call. This CDR3 comprises 13 residues. The V end lost 4 bases, the J end lost 0 bases, and 6 bases lay between the germline ends. The germline gives CDR1 WNHNN, CDR2 SYGVQD (reference sequence). The CDR3 nucleotides are TGCGCCAGCAGTGTGACTATGAACACTGAAGCTTTCTTT. It translates to CASSVTMNTEAFF.

This sequence joins TRBV11-2 and TRBJ2-7, with TRBD1 as a possible D gene (6 bases). This CDR3 contains 14 residues. V gave up 0 bases and J gave up 4 bases, with 10 bases separating them. Per the germline V gene, CDR1 is SGHAT and CDR2 is FQNNGV. The CDR3 coding sequence is TGTGCCAGCAGCTTAGATTTTGACAGGTACGAGCAGTACTTC. This gives the protein CASSLDFDRYEQYF.

V usage is TRBV5-1 and J usage is TRBJ1-1; the D is unclear. The CDR3 consists of 15 residues. V was clipped by 0 bases and J by 8 bases, with 17 bases between them. The germline CDR1 and CDR2 sequences are SGHRS and YFSETQ. CDR3 sequence (DNA): TGCGCCAGCAGCTTGGAGGGTACGGGATCCCCCGAAGCTTTCTTT. This encodes CASSLEGTGSPEAFF.